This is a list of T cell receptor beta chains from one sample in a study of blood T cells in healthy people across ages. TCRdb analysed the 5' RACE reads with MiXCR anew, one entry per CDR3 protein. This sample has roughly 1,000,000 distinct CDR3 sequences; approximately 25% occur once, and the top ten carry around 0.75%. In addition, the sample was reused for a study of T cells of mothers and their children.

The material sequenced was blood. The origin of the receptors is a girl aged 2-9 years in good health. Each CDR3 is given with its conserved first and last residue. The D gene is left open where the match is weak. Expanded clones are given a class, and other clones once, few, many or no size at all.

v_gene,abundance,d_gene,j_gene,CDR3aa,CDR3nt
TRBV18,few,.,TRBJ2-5,CASSPWETQETQYF,TGTGCCAGCTCACCATGGGAGACCCAAGAGACCCAGTACTTC
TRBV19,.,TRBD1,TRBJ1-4,CASSIGGQNEKLFF,TGTGCCAGTAGTATAGGGGGACAGAATGAAAAACTGTTTTTT
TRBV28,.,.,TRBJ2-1,CASASQYYNEQFF,TGTGCCAGCGCCAGCCAGTACTACAATGAGCAGTTCTTC
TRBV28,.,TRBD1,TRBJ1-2,CASSLNPGQQSYGYTF,TGTGCCAGCAGCCTAAATCCGGGACAGCAATCCTATGGCTACACCTTC
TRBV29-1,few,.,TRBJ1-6,CSVERGEAYNSPLHF,TGCAGCGTTGAACGAGGGGAGGCCTATAATTCACCCCTCCACTTT
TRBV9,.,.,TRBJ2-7,CASSVEVEGIEKYF,TGTGCCAGCAGCGTAGAGGTCGAGGGGATAGAGAAGTACTTC
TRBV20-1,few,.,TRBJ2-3,CSARDRRNTQYF,TGCAGTGCTAGAGATAGGCGAAATACGCAGTATTTT
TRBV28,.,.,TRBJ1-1,CASLQPLNTEAFF,TGTGCCAGCCTTCAGCCTTTGAACACTGAAGCTTTCTTT
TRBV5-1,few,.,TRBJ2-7,CASSLGWLYEQYF,TGCGCCAGCAGCTTGGGGTGGTTATACGAGCAGTACTTC
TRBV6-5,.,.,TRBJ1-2,CASSNNREGYTF,TGTGCCAGCAGTAATAACAGGGAGGGCTACACCTTC
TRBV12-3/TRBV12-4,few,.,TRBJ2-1,CASRSTGTLQFF,TGTGCCAGCAGGTCAACCGGGACTTTGCAGTTCTTC
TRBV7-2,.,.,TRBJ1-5,CASSLEQGSQPQHF,TGTGCCAGCAGCCTCGAACAGGGCTCTCAGCCCCAGCATTTT
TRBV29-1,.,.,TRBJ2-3,CSIHRATDTQYF,TGCAGCATCCACAGGGCCACAGATACGCAGTATTTT
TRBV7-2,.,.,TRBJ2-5,CASSLEGLGAGQWYQETQYF,TGTGCCAGCAGCTTAGAGGGGTTGGGCGCGGGACAGTGGTACCAAGAGACCCAGTACTTC
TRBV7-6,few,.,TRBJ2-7,CASSLVPTNGRDGASYEQYF,TGTGCCAGCAGCTTAGTTCCCACCAACGGCCGGGACGGAGCTTCCTACGAGCAGTACTTC
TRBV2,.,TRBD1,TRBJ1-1,CASSGRGSTEAFF,TGTGCCAGCAGTGGCAGGGGGAGCACTGAAGCTTTCTTT
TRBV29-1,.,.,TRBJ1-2,CSVGFGKDRPNYGYTF,TGCAGCGTTGGTTTCGGAAAGGACAGACCTAACTATGGCTACACCTTC
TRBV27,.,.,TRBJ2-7,CASRTPGSYEQYF,TGTGCCAGCAGGACCCCGGGGTCCTACGAGCAGTACTTC
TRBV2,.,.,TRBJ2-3,CAIHAADTQYF,TGTGCCATCCATGCGGCAGATACGCAGTATTTT
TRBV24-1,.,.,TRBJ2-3,CATSAPGLTTTDTQYF,TGTGCTACCAGTGCCCCAGGACTTACTACCACAGATACGCAGTATTTT
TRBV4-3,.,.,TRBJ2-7,CASSQEGDGPYEQYF,TGCGCCAGCAGCCAAGAAGGGGACGGACCCTACGAGCAGTACTTC
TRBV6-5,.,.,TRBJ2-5,CASERLAQETQYF,TGTGCCAGCGAGAGGCTGGCTCAAGAGACCCAGTACTTC